This T cell receptor beta chain was found in a study of metastatic and nonmetastatic thyroid tumors. Study-level points and caveats: Malignant thyroid tumors reportedly had TCR beta diversity that was significantly higher than in benign nodules, in blood and tumor.

This clone was observed a few times. No antigen is known for it. This CDR3 contains 14 residues. The germline gives CDR1 LNHNV, CDR2 YYDKDF (reference sequence). Trimming pared 3 bases from V and 3 bases from J, leaving 6 bases between. Original processing notes: Clinicopathological groups differed in CDR3, with these differences serving to build a distant-metastasis classifier for papillary thyroid cancer. Via MiXCR, TCRdb re-called the PCR reads. It is TCRdb's table, rather than the study itself, that gives the V and J calls and clone size. Of 7,800 or so clones detected, roughly a fifth appear once; the ten largest clones hold 9.6%. Until they underwent thyroid surgery, no patient had received any treatment.

The sequence came from a female donor with papillary thyroid cancer or a benign thyroid nodule (not recorded which). Some clones in this sample may be carry-over from other donors' samples. The V gene is TRBV15, the J gene TRBJ2-6; D might be TRBD2 (6 bases). Sequenced material: adjacent normal tissue. The CDR3 here is CATSRDYGANVLTF. The CDR3 nucleotides read TGTGCCACCAGCAGGGACTATGGGGCCAACGTCCTGACTTTC.